The present T cell receptor beta chain was sequenced within a study of naive and memory T cell subsets. Study-level results: Especially in CD8 cells, naive repertoires contained a few larger clonotypes, possibly CD45RA-re-expressing memory cells. Each distinct alpha or beta sequence counts as one clonotype.

The beta constant-region primer was an equimolar mix of two oligonucleotides covering TRBC1 and TRBC2. Nested alpha and beta constant-region primers with the SP2 primer drove four PCR rounds on ligated cDNA. A 12-nucleotide UMI and the SP2 primer were added to the cDNA 3' end by oligonucleotide ligation. TCRdb independently ran MiXCR on the UMI-ligation and nested PCR reads; one entry per CDR3 protein. The sample contains 130,000 to 150,000 distinct CDR3 sequences, roughly 22% of which appear only once. This clonotype has a handful of counts. What it binds is not known. From the second PCR step, alpha and beta chains were amplified apart. Cells stained for CD3, CD4, CD8, CD45RA, CD27 and viability were sorted into four CD45RA/CD27 subsets. Sequencing was performed on naive CD4+ T cells from blood. This TCR was sampled from a human donor in good health.

The CDR3 nucleotides are TGTGCCTGGAACCGTCGAGTGAATGAGCAGTTCTTC. Protein product: CAWNRRVNEQFF. This chain links TRBV30 with TRBJ2-1, with D unresolved. Germline V gene sequence: CDR1 GTSNPN, CDR2 SVGIG (reference sequence). The CDR3 covers 12 residues. Trimming removed 4 bases from V and 7 bases from J, with 11 bases in between.